These 19 T cell receptor beta chains share one sample of origin, sequenced in a study of metastatic and nonmetastatic thyroid tumors. Until they underwent thyroid surgery, no patient had received any treatment. TCRdb redid the clone calls on the PCR reads using MiXCR. The sample lists around 25,000 clones, roughly 20% occurring once. The sample taken for sequencing was adjacent normal tissue. These receptors were taken from a female donor with papillary thyroid cancer or a benign thyroid nodule (not recorded which). Some clones in this sample may be carry-over from other donors' samples.

This clone was seen many times. This chain connects TRBV20-1 to TRBJ2-7, with 13 nucleotides matching TRBD2. In germline, CDR1 is DFQATT, CDR2 SNEGSKA (reference sequence). The J segment lost 7 bases and the V segment lost 5 bases, leaving 14 bases of the junction unmatched. This CDR3 has 16 amino acids. DNA of the CDR3: TGCAGTGCTCCTAGGGTCGAGGGACTAGCGGGGAGGGAGCAGTACTTC. Translation: CSAPRVEGLAGREQYF.

This clone was recorded many times. The rearrangement links TRBV4-2 to TRBJ2-5, with D maybe TRBD2 (6 bases). The CDR3 runs to 17 residues. The V end was cut by 0 bases, the J end by 5 bases, with 19 bases between. Looked up from germline, CDR1 is LGHNA and CDR2 is YNFKEQ. The CDR3 DNA sequence: TGTGCCAGCAGCCAAGACTTAGGGACTGACGGGGTGGAGACCCAGTACTTC. It yields the protein CASSQDLGTDGVETQYF.

This clone was seen many times. The chain employs TRBV18 and TRBJ1-3; no definite D call. The CDR3 sequence is 16 residues long. The ends were cut back, 0 bases at V and 0 bases at J, with 9 bases in the middle. Germline V CDR1 and CDR2: KGHSH, LQKENI. The CDR3 bases are TGTGCCAGCTCACCACCGACAATCCGCTCTGGAAACACCATATATTTT. Its translation is CASSPPTIRSGNTIYF.

The sample holds many counts of this clone. In DNA, the CDR3 is TGTGCCAGCTCACCAGTGCACAACACTGAAGCTTTCTTT. Its protein product is CASSPVHNTEAFF. The chain uses TRBV18 and TRBJ1-1, with unresolved D. Germline loops: CDR1 KGHSH, CDR2 LQKENI. This CDR3 contains 13 residues. The V end lost 2 bases, the J end lost 2 bases, and 6 bases lay between the germline ends.

On this clone itself: Sequence at one end of the junction differs from germline and may be a read error. This chain joins TRBV20-1 and TRBJ2-5, with 7 bases fitting TRBD2. The CDR3 length is 13 residues. The germline V gene encodes CDR1 DFQATT and CDR2 SNEGSKA (reference sequence). The CDR3 protein is CSAGLENQETLYF. The CDR3 DNA follows: TGCAGTGCTGGACTAGAGAACCAAGAGACCCTGTACTTC.

This clone occurred once. This chain joins TRBV6-5 and TRBJ2-7; TRBD2 might be the D (6 bases). Trimming left V 2 bases short and J 12 bases short, with 14 bases between. Looked up from germline, CDR1 is MNHEY and CDR2 is SVGAGI. The CDR3 is 12 amino acids. CDR3 in DNA: TGTGCCAGCAGTTACGGGGGACTCGGACGGTACTTC. Amino acids: CASSYGGLGRYF.

This clone has at least ten counts. CDR3 nucleotide sequence: TGTGCCAGCAGTTATTCAGGGGGCAATCAGCCCCAGCATTTT. Amino acids: CASSYSGGNQPQHF. The chain combines TRBV28 with TRBJ1-5, with D possibly being TRBD1 (6 bases). V shed 4 bases and J shed 2 bases, with 9 bases lying between them. This CDR3 spans 14 amino acids. Germline V CDR1 and CDR2: MDHEN, SYDVKM.

As for this clone: Because it lacks the conserved phenylalanine or tryptophan at the end, this CDR3 is likely a read error. V usage is TRBV5-1 and J usage is TRBJ1-2, with 7 bases that match TRBD1. The CDR3 runs to 13 residues. CDR1 is SGHRS, CDR2 YFSETQ, per germline. The J segment lost 6 bases and the V segment lost 5 bases, leaving 7 bases of the junction unmatched. The CDR3 spells CASRQDRVDGYTI. CDR3 nucleotide sequence: TGCGCCAGCAGACAAGACAGGGTGGATGGCTACACCATC.

The chain couples TRBV7-6 to TRBJ2-2; the D gene is possibly TRBD1 (5 bases). Trimming removed 5 bases from V and 7 bases from J, with 23 bases in between. There are 17 residues in the CDR3. Germline V gives CDR1 SGHVS, CDR2 FNYEAQ. CDR3 in amino acids: CASSPDNGFVRGGELFF. Written as DNA, the CDR3 is TGTGCCAGCAGCCCGGACAATGGGTTCGTGCGTGGCGGGGAGCTGTTTTTT.

This clone was seen ten or more times. The chain uses TRBV7-9 and TRBJ2-7; D is perhaps TRBD1 (6 bases). This CDR3 comprises 15 residues. Per the germline V gene, CDR1 is SEHNR and CDR2 is FQNEAQ (reference sequence). The V end lost 3 bases, the J end lost 0 bases, and 12 bases lay between the germline ends. In nucleotides, the CDR3 is TGTGCCAGCAGCTTCTCGGGACATAGCTCCTACGAGCAGTACTTC. This sequence encodes CASSFSGHSSYEQYF. Full variable domain (missing parts from reference TRBV7-9 and TRBJ2-7): DTGVSQNPRHKITKRGQNVTFRCDPISEHNRLYWYRQTLGQGPEFLTYFQNEAQLEKSRLLSDRFSAERPKGSFSTLEIQRTEQGDSAMYLCASSFSGHSSYEQYFGPGTRLTVT.

This clone was seen ten or more times. This CDR3 is CASIPITGGTEAFF. The CDR3 nucleotides are TGTGCCAGCATCCCCATCACAGGGGGAACTGAAGCTTTCTTT. The chain is built from TRBV7-9 and TRBJ1-1, with 8 bases fitting TRBD1. V was clipped by 7 bases and J by 5 bases; unmatched bases: 9. This CDR3 spans 14 amino acids. From germline, CDR1 is SEHNR and CDR2 FQNEAQ (reference sequence).

With respect to this clone: The junction departs from germline at one end; a sequencing error may be responsible. V gene TRBV2 combines with J gene TRBJ2-7, with D possibly being TRBD1 (5 bases). The CDR3 has 16 amino acids. Looked up from germline, CDR1 is SNHLY and CDR2 is FYNNEI. The CDR3 DNA follows: TGTGCCAGCAGTACACACTTGGGGCTAGACTCCCACGAGCAGCACTTC. Its protein product is CASSTHLGLDSHEQHF.

This clone appeared many times. This sequence joins TRBV30 and TRBJ1-3; D gene ambiguous. In germline, CDR1 is GTSNPN, CDR2 SVGIG (reference sequence). The CDR3 length is 13 residues. V lost 2 bases and J 0 bases, leaving 5 bases between the germline ends. CDR3: CAWSHSSGNTIYF. Here the CDR3 DNA reads TGTGCCTGGAGTCATAGCTCTGGAAACACCATATATTTT.

This chain uses TRBV12-3 or TRBV12-4 with TRBJ2-7, with TRBD1 matching over 8 bases. J gave up 0 bases and V 4 bases, and 8 bases lay outside the gene matches. The CDR3 consists of 16 residues. CDR3 in DNA: TGTGCCAGCAGTTCGAAGTGGACAGGGAGCTCCTACGAGCAGTACTTC. It translates to CASSSKWTGSSYEQYF.

This chain joins TRBV9 and TRBJ2-1; D gene uncertain. Germline CDR1 and CDR2: SGDLS and YYNGEE. This CDR3 has 13 residues. V lost 0 bases and J 5 bases, leaving 6 bases between the germline ends. In nucleotides, the CDR3 is TGTGCCAGCAGCGTAGTTCCAGACAATGAGCAGTTCTTC. Its translation: CASSVVPDNEQFF.

Of note for this clone: One junction end disagrees with the germline gene, perhaps due to a read error. The chain recombines TRBV9 with TRBJ1-1; perhaps TRBD1 as D (5 bases). The CDR3 contains 15 residues. Germline lookup yields CDR1 SGDLS and CDR2 YYNGEE. CDR3 nucleotides: TGTGCCAGCAGCCCTAGCGGGGCTCTGAACACTGAAGCTTTCTTC. It specifies CASSPSGALNTEAFF.

This clone showed up many times. This chain connects TRBV7-7 to TRBJ1-4, with a possible D match to TRBD1 (5 bases). The CDR3 contains 23 residues. V lost 1 base to trimming and J lost 4 bases, with 34 bases between them. Per the germline V gene, CDR1 is SSHAT and CDR2 is FNYEAQ (reference sequence). DNA for the CDR3: TGTGCCAGCAGCTTAGTGGGCCCCTTAGAACCTATCGGGGACCTCCGGGGTAATGAAAAACTGTTTTTT. Translating gives CASSLVGPLEPIGDLRGNEKLFF. Using reference TRBV7-7 and TRBJ1-4 for the parts outside the CDR3, the full variable domain is GAGVSQSPRYKVTKRGQDVTLRCDPISSHATLYWYQQALGQGPEFLTYFNYEAQPDKSGLPSDRFSAERPEGSISTLTIQRTEQRDSAMYRCASSLVGPLEPIGDLRGNEKLFFGSGTQLSVL.

This clone is medium-sized. The chain couples TRBV6-6 to TRBJ2-1; perhaps TRBD2 as D (7 bases). The germline gives CDR1 MNHNY, CDR2 SVGAGI (reference sequence). The CDR3 sequence is 18 residues long. V was clipped by 5 bases and J by 0 bases, with 20 bases between them. This CDR3 reads CASSLAGGGGGSYNEQFF. The CDR3 DNA follows: TGTGCCAGCAGTCTCGCCGGGGGAGGGGGGGGCTCCTACAATGAGCAGTTCTTC.

This clone was seen a few times. The V and J genes are TRBV28 and TRBJ1-1; D perhaps matches TRBD1 (6 bases). CDR1 is MDHEN and CDR2 is SYDVKM in the germline V gene. The CDR3 is 12 amino acids. V was clipped by 11 bases and J by 4 bases, with 14 bases between them. The CDR3 is CALQGLSTEAFF. CDR3 nucleotides: TGTGCCCTACAGGGTTTAAGCACTGAAGCTTTCTTT.